A selection of T cell receptor beta chains follows, all from one sample in a study of T cells after yellow fever vaccination. TCRdb redid the calling of the 5' RACE reads with MiXCR, one entry per CDR3 protein. This sample has under 600,000 distinct CDR3 sequences, with 21% found just once. Material: PBMCs, obtained approximately 22 days after the first yellow fever vaccination. The origin of the receptors is a man between 18 and 35 years old who received the YFV17D yellow fever vaccine. The CDR3 runs from the conserved cysteine through the conserved F or W. A D gene is named only where the DNA matches it firmly. The listing skips clone size in some rows; elsewhere it reads once, few, many or a size class.

>TRBJ2-2|TRBD2|TRBV7-9|-
TGTGCCAGCAGCCAAAGACTAGCGGGGGAGACCGGGGAGCTGTTTTTT
CASSQRLAGETGELFF
>TRBJ2-5|-|TRBV18|few
TGTGCCAGCTCACCAGGACAGACCCTCCTGGGGACCCAGTACTTC
CASSPGQTLLGTQYF
>TRBJ2-3|TRBD1|TRBV2|-
TGTGCCAGCGGATGGACAGGGGGGATAGATACGCAGTATTTT
CASGWTGGIDTQYF
>TRBJ2-5|TRBD2|TRBV6-2/TRBV6-3|-
TGTGCCAGCAGAACGAAGATCCTGGGACTAGCGGGGAACTATAGGCGGGGGACCCAGTACTTC
CASRTKILGLAGNYRRGTQYF
>TRBJ1-1|-|TRBV5-1|few
TGCGCCAGCAGCGACCCCGGGGGGTCGGGCACTGAAGCTTTCTTT
CASSDPGGSGTEAFF
>TRBJ1-1|-|TRBV20-1|-
TGCAGTGCTAGAGTGGGGACTGAAGCTTTCTTT
CSARVGTEAFF
>TRBJ1-2|-|TRBV21-1|-
TGTGCCAGCAGCAAAGAAGGGACAGGTCGCGTAATCTATGGCTACACCTTC
CASSKEGTGRVIYGYTF
>TRBJ2-1|TRBD1|TRBV6-1|-
TGTGCCAGCAGTGGCGGACAGGGATACAATGAGCAGTTCTTC
CASSGGQGYNEQFF
>TRBJ2-3|TRBD2|TRBV6-5|few
TGTGCCAGCAGTTACGGGACTAGCGGGGGGACAGATACGCAGTATTTT
CASSYGTSGGTDTQYF
>TRBJ2-2|TRBD1|TRBV7-2|-
TGTGCCAGCAGCTTATCGTTCCCAGGGGGAACCGGGGAGCTGTTTTTT
CASSLSFPGGTGELFF
>TRBJ1-6|-|TRBV7-9|-
TGTGCCAGCAGCCTCAGGGTTGCGAATTCACCCCTCCACTTT
CASSLRVANSPLHF
>TRBJ2-2|TRBD1|TRBV3-1|-
TGTGCCAGCAGCCTGCGCGGGACAGGCCCCACCGGGGAGCTGTTTTTT
CASSLRGTGPTGELFF
>TRBJ1-5|-|TRBV2|-
TGTGCCAGCAGTGAAAGGCAGGGCGAAGGGAAGCCCCAGCATTTT
CASSERQGEGKPQHF
>TRBJ1-5|TRBD1|TRBV30|-
TGTGCCTGGAGTGCGGGACAGCACAATCAGCCCCAGCATTTT
CAWSAGQHNQPQHF
>TRBJ2-7|TRBD2|TRBV6-1|-
TGTGCCAGCAGCACCGGGACTAGCACCTACGAGCAGTACTTC
CASSTGTSTYEQYF
>TRBJ2-1|-|TRBV12-3/TRBV12-4|few
TGTGCCAGCAGTTTTTACTATGAGCAGTTCTTC
CASSFYYEQFF
>TRBJ1-1|TRBD1|TRBV12-3/TRBV12-4|few
TGTGCCAGCAGCTACAGGGGTTTCGGCGCTTTCTTT
CASSYRGFGAFF
>TRBJ1-2|-|TRBV5-5|-
TGTGCCAGCAGCGCCTCGGACACCTACTATGGCTACACCTTC
CASSASDTYYGYTF
>TRBJ1-5|-|TRBV3-1|-
TGTGCCAGCAGCCAATGGGACAGCAATCAGCCCCAGCATTTT
CASSQWDSNQPQHF
>TRBJ2-3|TRBD2|TRBV28|-
TGTGCCAGCAGCCCGCGGGGGGGCCTAGATACGCAGTATTTT
CASSPRGGLDTQYF
>TRBJ2-1|TRBD2|TRBV6-2/TRBV6-3|-
TGTGCCAGCGGCTCCGGCGGGGGGCCCTACAATGAGCAGTTCTTC
CASGSGGGPYNEQFF
>TRBJ1-3|-|TRBV9|few
TGTGCCAGCAGCGTAGGCGGCGGGGGGAGATCTGGAAACACCATATATTTT
CASSVGGGGRSGNTIYF
>TRBJ2-2|TRBD1|TRBV7-3|few
TGTGCCAGCAGAACCCCCGGACAGGGGGGGACCGGGGAGCTGTTTTTT
CASRTPGQGGTGELFF
>TRBJ2-5|-|TRBV10-3|-
TGTGCCATCAGTGGCGTCCACCAAGAGACCCAGTACTTC
CAISGVHQETQYF
>TRBJ2-4|-|TRBV10-3|-
TGTGCCATCAGTGAAGAGACCCCGGGCATTCAGTACTTC
CAISEETPGIQYF
>TRBJ1-5|-|TRBV3-1|few
TGTGCCAGCAGCCAAGCTGAGCAGCCCCAGCATTTT
CASSQAEQPQHF
>TRBJ2-1|-|TRBV19|-
TGTGCCAGTAGTATACTAAGGGGTGAGCAGTTCTTC
CASSILRGEQFF
>TRBJ2-2|-|TRBV7-9|-
TGTGCCAGCAGCTCATACGCTGGGGAGCTGTTTTTT
CASSSYAGELFF
>TRBJ2-1|-|TRBV7-8|few
TGTGCCAGCAGCTTAGTCAGGCCACCCCAAGTCAATGAGCAGTTCTTC
CASSLVRPPQVNEQFF
>TRBJ2-7|TRBD1|TRBV20-1|-
TGCAGTGCTAGAGATCGGGACAGGCCCTCCTACGAGCAGTACTTC
CSARDRDRPSYEQYF
>TRBJ1-2|-|TRBV4-1|-
TGCGCCAGCAGCCAGAGGAGGGATACAGGGCCGACGGGGTATGGCTACACCTTC
CASSQRRDTGPTGYGYTF
>TRBJ2-3|-|TRBV5-6|few
TGTGCCAGCAGCTTGGGACCGCCCCAGGGAGATACGCAGTATTTT
CASSLGPPQGDTQYF
>TRBJ2-3|-|TRBV7-2|-
TGTGCCAGCAGCTTAGGCCCGGATCGCGATACGCAGTATTTT
CASSLGPDRDTQYF
>TRBJ1-6|-|TRBV7-2|-
TGTGCCAGCAGCTTAGTCTGGGGAGGGTATTCACCCCTCCACTTT
CASSLVWGGYSPLHF
>TRBJ2-4|-|TRBV3-1|-
TGTGCCAGCAGCCTACAGGATGGCAAAAACATTCAGTACTTC
CASSLQDGKNIQYF
>TRBJ2-7|-|TRBV6-1|few
TGTGCCAGCAGTCCGGTACAGGGTTACTCCGCCTACGAGCAGTACTTC
CASSPVQGYSAYEQYF
>TRBJ1-4|-|TRBV7-2|-
TGTGCCAGCAGCTTAGGGGGGAATGAAAAACTGTTTTTT
CASSLGGNEKLFF
>TRBJ1-3|-|TRBV20-1|many
TGCAGTGCTAGAGCAGGGCTTGGAAACACCATATATTTT
CSARAGLGNTIYF
>TRBJ2-5|-|TRBV5-1|-
TGCGCCAGCAGCATACCCAGGGTGGAGACCCAGTACTTC
CASSIPRVETQYF
>TRBJ2-7|-|TRBV20-1|-
TGCAGTGCCCGCCCTTCCGCAGGGCGGGTCTACGAGCAGTACTTC
CSARPSAGRVYEQYF
>TRBJ1-1|-|TRBV12-3/TRBV12-4|many
TGTGCCAGCAGTTTTGATGGAAACACTGAAGCTTTCTTT
CASSFDGNTEAFF
>TRBJ2-1|-|TRBV4-3|-
TGCGCCAGCAGCCACCGGGGTGGTAGGGAGCAGTTCTTC
CASSHRGGREQFF
>TRBJ2-3|-|TRBV7-2|-
TGTGCCAGCAGCTTAGTTACCGGGGGCGTAGATACGCAGTATTTT
CASSLVTGGVDTQYF
>TRBJ2-6|TRBD2|TRBV12-3/TRBV12-4|once
TGTGCCAGCAGTGTAGCGGGGGGGGTCGGGGCCAACGTCCTGACTTTC
CASSVAGGVGANVLTF
>TRBJ1-1|-|TRBV6-2/TRBV6-3|few
TGTGCCAGCAGTTATCGAGGGGCTGGTACTGAAGCTTTCTTT
CASSYRGAGTEAFF
>TRBJ1-1|-|TRBV12-3/TRBV12-4|few
TGTGCCAGCAGTTTAGAAGACACTGAAGCTTTCTTT
CASSLEDTEAFF
>TRBJ2-1|-|TRBV7-2|few
TGTGCCAGCAGCTTAGGCTGGGACAATGAGCAGTTCTTC
CASSLGWDNEQFF
>TRBJ2-7|TRBD1|TRBV4-1|many
TGCGCCAGCAGCCAAGACGTACCCATCCTCCGCCCTGGGACAGGGTTATACGAGCAGTACTTC
CASSQDVPILRPGTGLYEQYF
>TRBJ2-3|-|TRBV10-3|-
TGTGCCATCAGTGCATACCTAGATACGCAGTATTTT
CAISAYLDTQYF
>TRBJ2-7|-|TRBV6-2/TRBV6-3|few
TGTGCCAGGGGGCCTCCGGGACACCGAGACCTCTACGAGCAGTACTTC
CARGPPGHRDLYEQYF
>TRBJ1-1|TRBD1|TRBV5-1|-
TGCGCCAGCAGCTCCGAAGGCGGGACAGGATTGAACACTGAAGCTTTCTTT
CASSSEGGTGLNTEAFF
>TRBJ2-1|-|TRBV20-1|few
TGCAGTGCTGAGTCGGGATACTCCTACAATGAGCAGTTCTTC
CSAESGYSYNEQFF